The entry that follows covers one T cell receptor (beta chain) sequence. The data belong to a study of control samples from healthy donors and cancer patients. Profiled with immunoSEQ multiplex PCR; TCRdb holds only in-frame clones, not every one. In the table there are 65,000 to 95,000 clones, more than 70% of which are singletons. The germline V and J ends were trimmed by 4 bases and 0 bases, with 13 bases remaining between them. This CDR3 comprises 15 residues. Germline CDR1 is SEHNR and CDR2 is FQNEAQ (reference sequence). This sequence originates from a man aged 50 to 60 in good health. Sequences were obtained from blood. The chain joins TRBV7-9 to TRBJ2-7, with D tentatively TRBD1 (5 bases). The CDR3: CASSSRQPTSYEQYV. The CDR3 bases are TGTGCCAGCAGCTCCAGACAGCCTACCTCCTACGAGCAGTACGTC.